This T cell receptor (beta chain) appears in the sequencing data of a study of blood T cell repertoires in COVID-19. Some clones are missing from TCRdb's copy, which holds only in-frame ones; the method was immunoSEQ multiplex PCR. Of roughly 20,000 clones in the sample, 85% to 90% were seen once. The ends lost 3 bases at V and 5 bases at J; junction bases unmatched: 11. This CDR3 comprises 15 residues. Germline values: CDR1 SGDLS, CDR2 YYNGEE. Material: peripheral blood. The chain carries TRBV9 and TRBJ2-7, with 7 nucleotides matching TRBD2. The sequence came from a human donor in a cohort sampled during active COVID-19. The CDR3 loop reads CASSGIPWGGNEQYF. For the CDR3, the DNA is TGTGCCAGCAGCGGGATTCCGTGGGGGGGAAACGAGCAGTACTTC.